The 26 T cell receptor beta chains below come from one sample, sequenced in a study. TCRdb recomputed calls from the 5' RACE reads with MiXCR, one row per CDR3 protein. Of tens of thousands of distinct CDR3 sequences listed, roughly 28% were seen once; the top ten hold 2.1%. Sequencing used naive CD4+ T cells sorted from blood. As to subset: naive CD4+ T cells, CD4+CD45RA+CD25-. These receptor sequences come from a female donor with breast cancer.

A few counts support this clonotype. The CDR3 loop is CASSLTRDDAECNQPQHF. In nucleotides, the CDR3 is TGTGCCAGCAGCTTAACGAGGGACGATGCCGAATGCAATCAGCCCCAGCATTTT. The gene calls are TRBV7-3 and TRBJ1-5; weak D call: TRBD1 (5 bases). Germline assignment: CDR1 SGHTA and CDR2 FQGTGA. CDR3 length: 18 amino acids. Trimming removed 0 bases at V and 2 bases at J, with 17 bases between. Looking up the rest from reference TRBV7-3 and TRBJ1-5 gives the full variable domain: GAGVSQTPSNKVTEKGKYVELRCDPISGHTALYWYRQSLGQGPEFLIYFQGTGAADDSGLPNDRFFAVRPEGSVSTLKIQRTERGDSAVYLCASSLTRDDAECNQPQHFGDGTRLSIL.

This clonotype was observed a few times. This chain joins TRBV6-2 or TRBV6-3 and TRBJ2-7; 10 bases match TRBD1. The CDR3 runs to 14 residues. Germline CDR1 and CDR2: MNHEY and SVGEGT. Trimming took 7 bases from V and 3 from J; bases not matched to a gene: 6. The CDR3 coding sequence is TGTGCCAGCAAGCTGGGACAGGGGATCTACGAGCAGTACTTC. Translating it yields CASKLGQGIYEQYF.

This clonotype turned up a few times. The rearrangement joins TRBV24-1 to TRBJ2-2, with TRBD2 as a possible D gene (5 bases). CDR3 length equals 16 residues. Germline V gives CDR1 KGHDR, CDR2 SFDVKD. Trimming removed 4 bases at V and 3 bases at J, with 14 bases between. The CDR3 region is CATSDTRRIDTGELFF. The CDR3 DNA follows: TGTGCCACCAGTGACACCAGGAGGATCGACACCGGGGAGCTGTTTTTT.

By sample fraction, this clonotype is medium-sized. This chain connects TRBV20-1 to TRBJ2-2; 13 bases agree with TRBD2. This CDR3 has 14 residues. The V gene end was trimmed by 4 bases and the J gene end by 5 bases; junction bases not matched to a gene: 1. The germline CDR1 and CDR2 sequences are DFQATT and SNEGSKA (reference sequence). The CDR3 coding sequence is TGCAGTGCTACGGGACTAGCGGGAACCGGGGAGCTGTTTTTT. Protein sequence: CSATGLAGTGELFF.

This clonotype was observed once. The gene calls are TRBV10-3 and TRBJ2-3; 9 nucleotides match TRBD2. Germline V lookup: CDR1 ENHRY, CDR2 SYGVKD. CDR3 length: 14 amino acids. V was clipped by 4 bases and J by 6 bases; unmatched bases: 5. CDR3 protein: CAISAGGGVDTQYF. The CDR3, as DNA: TGTGCCATCAGTGCTGGCGGGGGGGTGGATACGCAGTATTTT.

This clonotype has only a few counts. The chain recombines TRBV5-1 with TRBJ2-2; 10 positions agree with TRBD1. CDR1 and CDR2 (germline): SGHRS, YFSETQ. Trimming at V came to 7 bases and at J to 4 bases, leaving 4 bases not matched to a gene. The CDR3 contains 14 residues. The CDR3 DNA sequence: TGCGCCAGCGCGGGACAGGGGACCACCGGGGAGCTGTTTTTT. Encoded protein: CASAGQGTTGELFF. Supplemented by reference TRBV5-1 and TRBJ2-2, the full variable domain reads KAGVTQTPRYLIKTRGQQVTLSCSPISGHRSVSWYQQTPGQGLQFLFEYFSETQRNKGNFPGRFSGRQFSNSRSEMNVSTLELGDSALYLCASAGQGTTGELFFGEGSRLTVL.

The CDR3 coding sequence is TGTGCCAGCAGCCAGAGGACAGGGGTTGAAAAACTGTTTTTT. It yields the protein CASSQRTGVEKLFF. This chain uses TRBV7-8 with TRBJ1-4, with 9 bases lining up with TRBD1. The CDR3 covers 14 residues. V lost 5 bases and J lost 7; bases outside the gene matches: 5. Germline V lookup: CDR1 SGHVS, CDR2 FQNEAQ.

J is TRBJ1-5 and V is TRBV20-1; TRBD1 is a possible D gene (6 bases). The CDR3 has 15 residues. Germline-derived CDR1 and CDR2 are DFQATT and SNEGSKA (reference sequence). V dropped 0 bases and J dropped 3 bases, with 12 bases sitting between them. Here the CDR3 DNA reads TGCAGTGCTAGAGATCAGGGGAGAAACAATCAGCCCCAGCATTTT. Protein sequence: CSARDQGRNNQPQHF.

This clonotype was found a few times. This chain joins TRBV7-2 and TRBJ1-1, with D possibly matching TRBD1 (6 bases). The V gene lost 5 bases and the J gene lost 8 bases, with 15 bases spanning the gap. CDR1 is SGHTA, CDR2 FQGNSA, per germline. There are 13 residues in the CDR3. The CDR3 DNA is TGTGCCAGCAGCCGAATCCGACAGGCAGAAGCTTTCTTT. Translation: CASSRIRQAEAFF.

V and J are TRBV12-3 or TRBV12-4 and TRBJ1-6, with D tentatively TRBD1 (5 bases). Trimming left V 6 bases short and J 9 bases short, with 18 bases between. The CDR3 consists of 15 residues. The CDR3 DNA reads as TGTGCCAGCAGGGTAAACGGGGACTTTGGTTCACCCCTCCACTTT. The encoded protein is CASRVNGDFGSPLHF.

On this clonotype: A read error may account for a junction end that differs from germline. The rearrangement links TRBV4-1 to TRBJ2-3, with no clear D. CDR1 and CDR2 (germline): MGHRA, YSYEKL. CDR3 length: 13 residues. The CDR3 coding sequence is TGCGCCAGCGGCCAAGAGTGGACAGATACGCAGTATTTT. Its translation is CASGQEWTDTQYF.

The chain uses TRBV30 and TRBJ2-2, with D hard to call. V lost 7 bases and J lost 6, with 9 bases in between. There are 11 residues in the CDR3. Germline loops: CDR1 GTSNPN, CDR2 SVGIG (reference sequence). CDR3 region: CASNLAGELFF. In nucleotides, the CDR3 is TGTGCCTCCAACCTTGCCGGGGAGCTGTTTTTT.

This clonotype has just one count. CDR3 loop: CASSEINSGNTIYF. CDR3 nucleotides: TGTGCCAGCAGTGAGATCAACTCTGGAAACACCATATATTTT. The rearrangement uses TRBV6-2 or TRBV6-3 and TRBJ1-3, with no clear D. The germline V and J ends were trimmed by 5 bases and 0 bases, with 8 bases remaining between them. Germline assignment: CDR1 MNHEY and CDR2 SVGEGT. The CDR3 is made up of 14 amino acids.

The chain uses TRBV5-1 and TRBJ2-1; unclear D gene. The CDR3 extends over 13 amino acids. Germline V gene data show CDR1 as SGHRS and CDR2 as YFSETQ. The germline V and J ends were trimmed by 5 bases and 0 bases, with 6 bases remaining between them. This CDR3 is CASRRDSYNEQFF. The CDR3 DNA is TGCGCCAGCAGAAGGGACTCCTACAATGAGCAGTTCTTC.

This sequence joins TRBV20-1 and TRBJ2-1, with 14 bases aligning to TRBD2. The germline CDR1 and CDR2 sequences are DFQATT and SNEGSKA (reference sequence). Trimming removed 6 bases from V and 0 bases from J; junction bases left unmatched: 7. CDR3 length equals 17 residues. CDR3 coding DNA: TGCAGTGCCAGGACTAGCGGGGGGAAATACTCCTACAATGAGCAGTTCTTC. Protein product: CSARTSGGKYSYNEQFF.

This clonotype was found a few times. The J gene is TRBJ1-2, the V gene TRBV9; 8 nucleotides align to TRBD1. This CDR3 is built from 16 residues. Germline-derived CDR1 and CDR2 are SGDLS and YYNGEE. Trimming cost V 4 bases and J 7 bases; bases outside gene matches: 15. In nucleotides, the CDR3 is TGTGCCAGCAGCCTAACCCTCGGGCAGGGGGCACGTGGCTACACCTTC. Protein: CASSLTLGQGARGYTF.

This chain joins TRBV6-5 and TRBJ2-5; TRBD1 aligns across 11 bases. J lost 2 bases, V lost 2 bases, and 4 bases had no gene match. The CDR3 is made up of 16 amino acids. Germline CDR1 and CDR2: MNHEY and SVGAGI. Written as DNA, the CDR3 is TGTGCCAGCAGTTACGGGGACAGGGGGAGGCAAGAGACCCAGTACTTC. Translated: CASSYGDRGRQETQYF.

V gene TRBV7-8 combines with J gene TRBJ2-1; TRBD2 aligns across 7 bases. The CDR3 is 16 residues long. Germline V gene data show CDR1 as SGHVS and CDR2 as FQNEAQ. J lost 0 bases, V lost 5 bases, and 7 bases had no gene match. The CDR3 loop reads CASSTRRGSSYNEQFF. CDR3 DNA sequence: TGTGCCAGCAGCACTCGGCGGGGGAGCTCCTACAATGAGCAGTTCTTC.

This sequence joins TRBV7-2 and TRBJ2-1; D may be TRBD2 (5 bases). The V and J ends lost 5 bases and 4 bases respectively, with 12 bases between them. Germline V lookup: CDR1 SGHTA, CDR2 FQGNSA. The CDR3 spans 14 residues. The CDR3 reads CASSHQLGYNEQFF. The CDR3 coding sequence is TGTGCCAGCAGCCACCAACTAGGGTACAATGAGCAGTTCTTC.

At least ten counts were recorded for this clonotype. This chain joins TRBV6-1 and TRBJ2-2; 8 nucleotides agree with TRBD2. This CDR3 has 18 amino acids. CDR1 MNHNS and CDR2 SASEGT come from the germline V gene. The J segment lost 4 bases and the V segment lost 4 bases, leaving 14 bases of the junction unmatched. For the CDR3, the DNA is TGTGCCAGCAGTGCTAGGGGCCTACTAGCGGCTTTCACCGGGGAGCTGTTTTTT. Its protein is CASSARGLLAAFTGELFF.

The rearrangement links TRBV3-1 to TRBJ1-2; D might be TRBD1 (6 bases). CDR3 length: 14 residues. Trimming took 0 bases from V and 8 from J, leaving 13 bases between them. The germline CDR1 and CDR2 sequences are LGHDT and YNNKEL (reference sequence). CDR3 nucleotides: TGTGCCAGCAGCCAAGAGGGTGGGGGGGCCGGCTACACCTTC. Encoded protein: CASSQEGGGAGYTF.

CDR3 nucleotides: TGCAGCGTCCACCAGGGATCTAATCAGCCCCAGCATTTT. Amino acids: CSVHQGSNQPQHF. This chain joins TRBV29-1 and TRBJ1-5; D is possibly TRBD1 (5 bases). V was shortened by 6 bases and J by 4 bases, with 13 bases between the two germline ends. CDR3 length equals 13 residues. Germline-derived CDR1 and CDR2 are SQVTM and ANQGSEA. The complete variable domain, with remaining parts taken from reference TRBV29-1 and TRBJ1-5, reads SAVISQKPSRDICQRGTSLTIQCQVDSQVTMMFWYRQQPGQSLTLIATANQGSEATYESGFVIDKFPISRPNLTFSTLTVSNMSPEDSSIYLCSVHQGSNQPQHFGDGTRLSIL.

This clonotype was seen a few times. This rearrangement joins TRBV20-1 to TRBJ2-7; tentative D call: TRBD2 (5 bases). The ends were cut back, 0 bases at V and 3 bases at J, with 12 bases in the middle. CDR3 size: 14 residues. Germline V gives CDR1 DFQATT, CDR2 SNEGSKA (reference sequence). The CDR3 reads CSARDRRTLYEQYF. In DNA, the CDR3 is TGCAGTGCTAGAGATAGGAGGACTCTCTACGAGCAGTACTTC.

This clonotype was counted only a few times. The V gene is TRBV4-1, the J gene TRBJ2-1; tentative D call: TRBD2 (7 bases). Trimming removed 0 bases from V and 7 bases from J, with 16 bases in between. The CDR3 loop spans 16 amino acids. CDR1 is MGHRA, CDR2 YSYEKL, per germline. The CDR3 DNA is TGCGCCAGCAGCCAAGAGTCATGGGGGGGCCGTAATGAGCAGTTCTTC. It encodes CASSQESWGGRNEQFF.

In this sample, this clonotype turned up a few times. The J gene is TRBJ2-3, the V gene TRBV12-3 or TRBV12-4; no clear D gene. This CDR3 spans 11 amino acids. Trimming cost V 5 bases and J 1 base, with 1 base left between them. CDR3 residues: CASSRTDTQYF. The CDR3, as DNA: TGTGCCAGCAGTCGCACAGATACGCAGTATTTT.

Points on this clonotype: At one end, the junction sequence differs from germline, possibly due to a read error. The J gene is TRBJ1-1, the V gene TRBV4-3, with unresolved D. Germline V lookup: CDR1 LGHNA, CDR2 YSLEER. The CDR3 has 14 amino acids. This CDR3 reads CASSREIMNTEAYF. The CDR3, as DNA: TGCGCCAGCAGCCGGGAAATTATGAACACTGAAGCTTACTTT.